The 32 T cell receptor delta chains below were found in one sample sequenced in a study of γδ T cells in repeated Plasmodium falciparum infection. TCRdb called clones from the multiplex PCR reads again using CATT. The sample contains 80,000 to 95,000 delta-chain clones, about 1.5% of which appear only once. Gammadelta T cells were flow-sorted from PBMC into Vgamma9/Vdelta2+ and Vdelta2-negative populations for bulk analysis. Sequencing was done on a sample of gamma-delta T cells from blood. Source of these receptors: a pool of human donors (malaria-infected and uninfected, not separated).

This clone came up many times. The chain is built from TRDV1 and TRDJ1, with D possibly being TRDD2 or TRDD3 (9 bases each). V was cut by 4 bases and J by 1 base, with 43 bases left in between. The CDR3 length is 25 residues. The germline V gene encodes CDR1 TSWWSYY and CDR2 QGS. CDR3: CALGVRLPTLRGGYRPRESTDKLIF. The CDR3 DNA reads as TGTGCTCTTGGGGTCCGCCTTCCTACCCTTCGTGGGGGATATCGACCGAGGGAAAGCACCGATAAACTCATCTTT.

This clone showed up just a few times. TCRdb pairs this DNA with a much larger clone's protein that differs at residue 9, likely a read error; the protein shown was translated from the DNA. The V call is TRDV1, the J call TRDJ1, with TRDD3 matching 10 bases. Here the J gene was assigned by germline matching of the DNA, as TCRdb has none. Germline CDR1 and CDR2: TSWWSYY and QGS. The length of the CDR3 is 19 residues. J lost 3 bases, V lost 5 bases, and 18 bases had no gene match. The CDR3 is CALGYNLRGGIRVSDKLIF. The CDR3 DNA reads TGTGCTCTTGGGTACAATCTACGGGGGGGGATACGTGTTTCCGATAAACTCATCTTT.

Only a few counts were recorded for this clone. A far bigger clonotype differs at one base, so this is likely a read error. The same CDR3 is also encoded by other DNA sequences in this sample. The chain employs TRDV2 and TRDJ3, with TRDD3 matching over 8 bases. The J gene was not available in TCRdb and was assigned here by matching the DNA to germline segments. The CDR3 totals 22 residues. Germline V gives CDR1 GEAIGNYY, CDR2 EKD. For the CDR3, the DNA is TGTGCCTGCGACACCGGATTTGGTACTGGGGGGAAAAGCTCCTGGGACACCCGACAGATGTTTTTC. It yields the protein CACDTGFGTGGKSSWDTRQMFF.

Points on this clone: TCRdb attributes to this sequence the protein of a much larger clone, which differs from the DNA translation at residue 5; a read error is likely, and the protein displayed is translated from the DNA. This chain links TRDV2 with TRDJ1; 12 nucleotides line up with TRDD3. TCRdb leaves out the J gene; it was filled in here by matching the DNA to germline. There are 17 residues in the CDR3. V was clipped by 2 bases and J by 0 bases; unmatched bases: 6. The germline CDR1 and CDR2 sequences are GEAIGNYY and EKD. CDR3 loop: CACDILGDTEDTDKLIF. CDR3 DNA: TGTGCCTGTGACATTCTGGGGGATACGGAAGACACCGATAAACTCATCTTT.

A word on this clone: TCRdb has a much larger clone's protein, which differs at residue 24 from the translation of this DNA, likely because of a read error; what is shown is the protein translated from the DNA. This rearrangement joins TRDV1 to TRDJ3; TRDD3 matches 11 bases. This CDR3 has 27 amino acids. CDR1 is TSWWSYY and CDR2 is QGS in the germline V gene. The CDR3 region has the DNA TGTGCTCTTGGAAGGGCTCCTTTTAATTTCTGGGGGATACACGACAGTCACTCCTCCTGGGACACCCGACTGATGTTTTTC. It yields the protein CALGRAPFNFWGIHDSHSSWDTRLMFF.

This clone was found many times. The V gene is TRDV1, the J gene TRDJ3; 7 bases are a match to TRDD3. The CDR3 is made up of 23 amino acids. CDR1 is TSWWSYY, CDR2 QGS, per germline. Trimming removed 0 bases from V and 0 bases from J; junction bases left unmatched: 17. The CDR3, as DNA: TGTGCTCTTGGGGAACTAGAAACGGCCTGGGGGCTAACTAGCTCCTGGGACACCCGACAGATGTTTTTC. Encoded protein: CALGELETAWGLTSSWDTRQMFF.

With respect to this clone: Since a far larger clone is one base different, this is likely a read error. This CDR3 is also generated by other DNA sequences in the sample. V and J are TRDV1 and TRDJ2; 11 nucleotides line up with TRDD3. Germline CDR1 is TSWWSYY and CDR2 is QGS. The CDR3 contains 22 residues. The DNA for the CDR3 is TGTGCTCTTGGGAGCAACCGGCCTTCCCCTTACTGGGGGATAATTTTGACAGCACAGCTCTTCTTT. Residues: CALGSNRPSPYWGIILTAQLFF.

With respect to this clone: TCRdb shows a much larger clone's protein in place of this DNA's translation, and the two differ at residue 4, likely through a read error; the protein shown is translated from the DNA. The chain employs TRDV2 and TRDJ2; D not resolved. Germline V gene sequence: CDR1 GEAIGNYY, CDR2 EKD. Trimming took 5 bases from V and 5 from J, leaving 11 bases between them. This CDR3 is 13 amino acids long. The CDR3 here is CACGVRETAQLFF. DNA for the CDR3: TGTGCCTGTGGTGTACGCGAAACAGCACAACTCTTCTTT.

Worth noting for this clone: A much larger clone sits a single nucleotide away, making a read error possible. The chain is built from TRDV1 and TRDJ1; D assignment may be TRDD2 or TRDD3 (7 bases each). TCRdb leaves out the J gene; it was filled in here by matching the DNA to germline. V lost 3 bases to trimming and J lost 4 bases, with 27 bases between them. The CDR3 extends over 19 amino acids. Germline CDR1 and CDR2: TSWWSYY and QGS. CDR3 sequence reads: CALGDSGLPCTGGFDKLIF. The DNA for the CDR3 is TGTGCTCTTGGGGACTCCGGCCTTCCTTGTACCGGGGGATTCGATAAACTCATCTTT.

Details on this clone: The amino acid sequence in TCRdb belongs to a much larger clone and departs from this DNA's translation at residue 3, likely a sequencing read error; the sequence shown is translated from the DNA. The chain uses TRDV2 and TRDJ1; D might be TRDD3 (6 bases). Here the J gene was assigned by germline matching of the DNA, as TCRdb has none. Germline values: CDR1 GEAIGNYY, CDR2 EKD. This CDR3 is built from 21 residues. CDR3 protein: CARDTVTLWEIRETQTDKLIF. Written as DNA, the CDR3 is TGTGCCCGTGACACCGTAACCCTCTGGGAGATACGCGAAACCCAGACCGATAAACTCATCTTT.

A remark on this clone: TCRdb has a much larger clone's protein, which differs at residue 8 from the translation of this DNA, likely because of a read error; what is shown is the protein translated from the DNA. The rearrangement joins TRDV1 to TRDJ3; D may be TRDD2 (5 bases). In the absence of a J gene in TCRdb, the DNA was matched to germline to assign it here. This CDR3 comprises 16 residues. Trimming pared 9 bases from V and 2 bases from J, leaving 14 bases between. Germline CDR1 TSWWSYY, CDR2 QGS. The CDR3 here is CALNLRHAWDTRQMFF. The CDR3 DNA follows: TGTGCTCTAAACCTACGGCACGCCTGGGACACCCGACAGATGTTTTTC.

This clone is medium-sized (0.01 to 0.1%) within its sample. This same CDR3 is encoded by further DNA sequences in the sample. The rearrangement links TRDV3 to TRDJ1; possible D gene TRDD3, 10 bases. The CDR3 extends over 18 amino acids. V was trimmed by 4 bases and J by 3 bases, leaving 30 bases between them. Germline values: CDR1 TVYSNPD, CDR2 GDNSRS (reference sequence). CDR3 coding DNA: TGTGCCTCCGGGGGCCTTCCTACGGGGGGATACGGTCCCGATAAACTCATCTTT. It specifies CASGGLPTGGYGPDKLIF.

As regards this clone: This likely stems from a read error, as it lies one base from a far larger clone. The chain has TRDV2 and TRDJ3; 11 bases are a match to TRDD3. In the absence of a J gene in TCRdb, the DNA was matched to germline to assign it here. This CDR3 contains 23 residues. Germline loops: CDR1 GEAIGNYY, CDR2 EKD. CDR3 protein: CACDTGHWGIWNMSSWDTRQMFF. The CDR3 nucleotides read TGTGCCTGCGACACCGGCCACTGGGGGATATGGAACATGAGCTCCTGGGACACCCGACAGATGTTTTTC.

This clone appeared many times. This DNA translates differently at residue 12 from the TCRdb protein, which is that of a much larger clone; a read error is likely, and the protein shown is the DNA's own translation. The gene calls are TRDV1 and TRDJ1; D gene unclear. CDR3 size: 16 residues. Looked up from germline, CDR1 is TSWWSYY and CDR2 is QGS. CDR3 nucleotides: TGTGCTCTTGGGGAAATGCCCATCCTGTACACCAATAAACTCATCTTT. As protein: CALGEMPILYTNKLIF.

Notes on this clone: A far larger clone is one nucleotide away, so this likely arose from a read error. The sample contains more than one DNA sequence encoding this CDR3. The genes are TRDV1 and TRDJ1, with D tentatively TRDD3 (6 bases). CDR1 is TSWWSYY, CDR2 QGS, per germline. V lost 3 bases to trimming and J lost 0 bases, with 17 bases between them. The CDR3 totals 17 residues. CDR3 loop: CALGEPPTGSYTDKLIF. The CDR3, as DNA: TGTGCTCTTGGGGAGCCCCCGACTGGGTCGTACACCGATAAACTCATCTTT.

This clone was seen repeatedly, ten times or more. Other DNA variants within this sample encode the same CDR3. The V gene is TRDV3, the J gene TRDJ1; 8 positions match TRDD3. Unmatched junction bases numbered 9, after V lost 0 bases and J lost 0 bases. Germline CDR1 TVYSNPD, CDR2 GDNSRS (reference sequence). The CDR3 is 16 residues long. The CDR3 DNA reads as TGTGCCTTTAGTTACTGGGGGGCCCTGTACACCGATAAACTCATCTTT. It codes for CAFSYWGALYTDKLIF.

This clone was detected only a few times. TCRdb's entry gives the protein of a much larger clone, which mismatches this DNA's translation at residue 21, likely from a read error; the protein reported here is translated from the DNA. No J gene call was made, and the V gene is TRDV1; TRDD3, the D gene given by the table, was not confirmed from the DNA. The germline V gene has CDR1 TSWWSYY and CDR2 QGS. The CDR3 length is 23 residues. CDR3 nucleotide sequence: TGTGCTCTTGGGGTCACACCTTATCCTTTCCTAATACTGGGGGATAGGAGCACCGATAAACCCATCTTT. It specifies CALGVTPYPFLILGDRSTDKPIF.

This clone was recorded at least ten times. The J gene is TRDJ3, the V gene TRDV1, with D tentatively TRDD3 (8 bases). V lost 2 bases and J 0 bases, leaving 38 bases between the germline ends. The CDR3 is 27 residues long. Germline V lookup: CDR1 TSWWSYY, CDR2 QGS. The CDR3 sequence: CALGESPHSYGLCVSGYASWDTRQMFF. In DNA, the CDR3 is TGTGCTCTTGGGGAATCTCCTCATTCCTACGGACTGTGTGTATCGGGATACGCCTCCTGGGACACCCGACAGATGTTTTTC.

In regard to this clone: The protein TCRdb gives is from a much larger clone and does not agree with this DNA's translation at residue 4, likely a read error; the protein shown here comes from the DNA. V usage is TRDV1 and J usage is TRDJ1, with unresolved D. Germline CDR1 and CDR2: TSWWSYY and QGS. This CDR3 region has 11 residues. The CDR3 coding sequence is TGTGCTCTTGAGGAAAATCGTAAACTCATCTTT. The encoded protein is CALEENRKLIF.

On this clone: The protein recorded in TCRdb matches a much larger clone and deviates from this DNA's translation at residue 15, suggesting a read error; the protein here is obtained by translating the DNA. The V call is TRDV1, the J call TRDJ1; D call uncertain. The CDR3 runs 17 residues. Germline V lookup: CDR1 TSWWSYY, CDR2 QGS. Written as DNA, the CDR3 is TGTGCTCTTGGGGAAGGAACAAGGAGCCCGTCCTCCGATAAACCCATCTTT. Translated: CALGEGTRSPSSDKPIF.

In regard to this clone: TCRdb's protein for this DNA is that of a much larger clone and differs from the translation at residue 15, likely a read error; the protein shown is the DNA translation. A V gene of TRDV2 was called, but no J gene was assigned. The CDR3 has 17 residues. Germline CDR1 GEAIGNYY, CDR2 EKD. Here the CDR3 reads CACDTVDKGTHTDKHIF. In nucleotides, the CDR3 is TGTGCCTGTGACACCGTCGATAAAGGTACACACACCGATAAACACATCTTT.

This clone was counted a few times. TCRdb has a much larger clone's protein, which differs at residue 4 from the translation of this DNA, likely because of a read error; what is shown is the protein translated from the DNA. The rearrangement links TRDV1 to TRDJ1; the match to TRDD3 covers 12 bases. The CDR3 consists of 18 residues. Per the germline V gene, CDR1 is TSWWSYY and CDR2 is QGS. The CDR3 spells CALEEPHYWGIQREKLIF. CDR3 coding DNA: TGTGCTCTTGAGGAACCTCATTACTGGGGGATACAAAGGGAGAAACTCATCTTT.

To note about this clone: TCRdb pairs this DNA with a much larger clone's protein that differs at residues 9 and 14, likely a read error; the protein shown was translated from the DNA. V gene TRDV1 combines with J gene TRDJ1; 9 bases agree with TRDD3. Germline V gives CDR1 TSWWSYY, CDR2 QGS. V shed 0 bases and J 4 bases; nucleotides not matched to a gene: 15. The CDR3 is 19 residues long. CDR3 DNA sequence: TGTGCTCTTGGGGAACTGGGTTCTTTGGGGATACGAGACGACGATAAACTCATCTTT. Residues: CALGELGSLGIRDDDKLIF.

Only a few counts were recorded for this clone. The mismatch at residue 20 between this DNA's translation and the TCRdb protein of a much larger clone likely reflects a read error; the protein shown is translated from the DNA. No J gene call was made, and the V gene is TRDV1; the D segment call TRDD3 is taken from the table without a DNA check. In germline, CDR1 is TSWWSYY, CDR2 QGS. This CDR3 comprises 21 residues. Here the CDR3 reads CALGELVLPKGGVFYTDKLTF. The CDR3 DNA sequence: TGTGCTCTTGGGGAACTCGTTTTACCCAAGGGGGGAGTTTTCTACACCGATAAACTCACCTTT.

Ten or more counts support this clone. Other DNA sequences in this specimen translate into the identical CDR3. The V and J genes are TRDV2 and TRDJ1, with 8 bases matching TRDD3. From germline, CDR1 is GEAIGNYY and CDR2 EKD. CDR3 size: 16 residues. V gave up 3 bases and J gave up 2 bases; unmatched junction bases: 10. CDR3 region: CACDGVSGGPTDKLIF. As DNA, the CDR3 is TGTGCCTGTGACGGGGTCTCTGGGGGACCGACCGATAAACTCATCTTT.

In the case of this clone: A far larger clone is only one base removed, so a read error is likely. Other DNA sequences in the same sample also yield this CDR3. This sequence joins TRDV3 and TRDJ1; D uncertain. Germline V lookup: CDR1 TVYSNPD, CDR2 GDNSRS (reference sequence). This CDR3 has 15 amino acids. The CDR3 reads CAFRVLFGYTDKLIF. The CDR3 DNA sequence: TGTGCCTTCCGAGTCTTATTTGGTTACACCGATAAACTTATCTTT.

To note about this clone: This DNA's translation differs at residues 2 and 4 from TCRdb's protein, which comes from a much larger clone; a read error is likely, and the protein shown is translated from the DNA. V gene TRDV1 combines with J gene TRDJ1; tentative D call: TRDD3 (6 bases). The CDR3 contains 21 residues. Germline CDR1 reads TSWWSYY; CDR2 reads QGS. This chain's CDR3 is CSLVELVLPKGGVFYTDKLIF. CDR3 DNA: TGTTCTCTTGTGGAACTCGTTTTACCCAAGGGGGGAGTTTTCTACACCGATAAACTCATCTTT.

This clone was counted a few times. At one end, the junction sequence differs from germline, possibly due to a read error. The chain combines TRDV1 with TRDJ1; 9 nucleotides line up with TRDD2. Germline V gene data show CDR1 as TSWWSYY and CDR2 as QGS. The CDR3 contains 19 residues. CDR3 sequence (DNA): TGTGCTCCTGGGGACCCTAATTACCTTCCTACGGGACTCACCGATAAACTCATCTTT. This translates into CAPGDPNYLPTGLTDKLIF.

This clone was seen a few times. The protein recorded in TCRdb matches a much larger clone and deviates from this DNA's translation at residue 4, suggesting a read error; the protein here is obtained by translating the DNA. The rearrangement links TRDV2 to TRDJ1, with TRDD3 matching 7 bases. The J gene was not available in TCRdb and was assigned here by matching the DNA to germline segments. J was trimmed by 1 base and V by 5 bases; bases with no gene match: 12. Germline assignment: CDR1 GEAIGNYY and CDR2 EKD. The CDR3 loop spans 16 amino acids. CDR3 sequence (DNA): TGTGCCTGTGGCCACCTGGGGGTAATGTCCACCGATAAACTCATCTTT. It encodes CACGHLGVMSTDKLIF.

This clone was seen a few times. TCRdb attributes to this sequence the protein of a much larger clone, which differs from the DNA translation at residue 11; a read error is likely, and the protein displayed is translated from the DNA. The rearrangement links TRDV2 to TRDJ1; possibly TRDD3 for D (6 bases). The J gene, missing from TCRdb, was assigned here through DNA to germline matching. V was shortened by 0 bases and J by 3 bases, with 25 bases between the two germline ends. This CDR3 spans 19 amino acids. The germline CDR1 and CDR2 sequences are GEAIGNYY and EKD. CDR3 nucleotides: TGTGCCTGTGACACCAAAGGCCTGGGGCGCGACCGGGGTGCCGATAAACTCATCTTT. This sequence encodes CACDTKGLGRDRGADKLIF.

This clone was counted only a few times. It is likely a read error: a sequence one base away is far more abundant. Other DNA variants within this sample encode the same CDR3. The V call is TRDV1, the J call TRDJ1; D unclear. The CDR3 consists of 19 residues. Germline loops: CDR1 TSWWSYY, CDR2 QGS. V was clipped by 4 bases and J by 2 bases, with 26 bases between them. This chain's CDR3 is CALGVNFFLWPRETDKLIF. The CDR3 DNA follows: TGTGCTCTTGGGGTAAACTTTTTTCTGTGGCCCCGAGAGACCGATAAACTCATCTTT.

This clone was counted a few times. The protein that TCRdb holds for this DNA derives from a much larger clone and differs from the translated DNA at residue 12, which likely indicates a read error; the protein shown here is translated from the DNA. V usage is TRDV1 and J usage is TRDJ1, with D unclear. The CDR3 loop spans 16 amino acids. The germline gives CDR1 TSWWSYY, CDR2 QGS. CDR3 coding DNA: TGTGCTCTTGGGGAACTGGACCCATTGTACACCAATAAACTCATCTTT. Its protein is CALGELDPLYTNKLIF.